These 9 T cell receptor beta chains share one sample of origin, sequenced in a study of cytomegalovirus exposure and HLA in healthy donors. PCR used 60 Vbeta primers and 13 Jbeta primers. Sequencing was performed with immunoSEQ multiplex PCR; in TCRdb, only in-frame clones are kept and a portion is missing. The profile shows under 150,000 clones, over 75% of them singletons. Sample: PBMCs. These receptors were collected from a boy between 10 and 17 years old in good health and CMV-seronegative.

This clone was detected only once. The chain couples TRBV4-3 to TRBJ2-1; 7 nucleotides agree with TRBD2. Looked up from germline, CDR1 is LGHNA and CDR2 is YSLEER. The CDR3 extends over 16 amino acids. The J segment lost 3 bases and the V segment lost 0 bases, leaving 5 bases of the junction unmatched. CDR3 nucleotide sequence: TGCGCCAGCAGCCAAGAAAGCACTAGCGTCTACAATGAGCAGTTCTTC. Translation gives CASSQESTSVYNEQFF.

CDR3 nucleotide sequence: TGTGCCGCAGGGAAGACAGATACGCAGTATTTT. It codes for CAAGKTDTQYF. V gene TRBV10-3 combines with J gene TRBJ2-3; tentatively, D is TRBD1 (5 bases). The CDR3 runs to 11 residues. The V and J ends lost 11 bases and 3 bases respectively, with 9 bases between them. Germline-derived CDR1 and CDR2 are ENHRY and SYGVKD.

This chain joins TRBV7-6 and TRBJ1-1; no firm D call. The CDR3 consists of 13 residues. Germline V gene lookup returns CDR1 SGHVS and CDR2 FNYEAQ. V shed 0 bases and J shed 6 bases, with 8 bases lying between them. The CDR3 reads CASSLARYAEAFF. The CDR3, as DNA: TGTGCCAGCAGCTTAGCGCGGTATGCTGAAGCTTTCTTT. Drawing the rest from reference TRBV7-6 and TRBJ1-1, the complete variable domain is GAGVSQSPRYKVTKRGQDVALRCDPISGHVSLYWYRQALGQGPEFLTYFNYEAQQDKSGLPNDRFSAERPEGSISTLTIQRTEQRDSAMYRCASSLARYAEAFFGQGTRLTVV.

The chain joins TRBV19 to TRBJ1-4; tentatively, D is TRBD1 (5 bases). This CDR3 has 13 amino acids. The germline V and J ends were trimmed by 6 bases and 5 bases, with 10 bases remaining between them. Per the germline V gene, CDR1 is LNHDA and CDR2 is SQIVND (reference sequence). The CDR3, as DNA: TGTGCCAGTAGCCCGCGGGACAATGAAAAACTGTTTTTT. Its translation is CASSPRDNEKLFF. Based on the CDR3 plus reference TRBV19 and TRBJ1-4, the full variable domain is DGGITQSPKYLFRKEGQNVTLSCEQNLNHDAMYWYRQDPGQGLRLIYYSQIVNDFQKGDIAEGYSVSREKKESFPLTVTSAQKNPTAFYLCASSPRDNEKLFFGSGTQLSVL.

Note on this clone: One end of the junction fails to match germline, which may point to a read error. V gene TRBV7-9 combines with J gene TRBJ1-1; TRBD1 might be the D (5 bases). This CDR3 has 11 residues. Germline CDR1 SEHNR, CDR2 FQNEAQ (reference sequence). The CDR3 nucleotides read TGTTCCAGCAGCTTAGGCAGGGCAGCTTTCTTT. Translation: CSSSLGRAAFF.

The gene calls are TRBV7-9 and TRBJ1-1; D not certain. Germline loops: CDR1 SEHNR, CDR2 FQNEAQ (reference sequence). V lost 5 bases, J lost 4 bases, and 14 bases lay in between. This CDR3 contains 14 residues. The CDR3: CASSPFAASTEAFF. CDR3 DNA: TGTGCCAGCAGCCCCTTCGCTGCGAGCACTGAAGCTTTCTTT.

This clone was detected a few times. The rearrangement links TRBV6-6 to TRBJ1-1; D possibly corresponds to TRBD1 (6 bases). V lost 2 bases and J lost 3, with 10 bases in between. The CDR3 runs to 14 residues. The germline V gene encodes CDR1 MNHNY and CDR2 SVGAGI (reference sequence). The CDR3 sequence: CASSYAEGDTEAFF. DNA of the CDR3: TGTGCCAGCAGTTACGCTGAGGGGGACACTGAAGCTTTCTTT.

This clone has more than one count but fewer than ten. The chain links TRBV4-1 to TRBJ1-1; D uncertain. Trimming cost V 6 bases and J 8 bases, with 31 bases left between them. Germline CDR1 is MGHRA and CDR2 is YSYEKL. The CDR3 length is 18 residues. CDR3 coding DNA: TGCGCCAGCAGACCAACAAACCAAGAATCCGTGAGGTTCACGGAAGCTTTCTTT. Translation gives CASRPTNQESVRFTEAFF.

The rearrangement joins TRBV7-2 to TRBJ1-3; unclear D gene. V dropped 4 bases and J dropped 0 bases, with 7 bases sitting between them. The CDR3 loop spans 14 amino acids. Germline-derived CDR1 and CDR2 are SGHTA and FQGNSA. The chain's CDR3 is CASSSGVSGNTIYF. CDR3 nucleotides: TGTGCCAGCAGCTCTGGAGTCTCTGGAAACACCATATATTTT.